Listed below are T cell receptor beta chains from one sample, sequenced in a study of T cell responses to AZD1222 COVID-19 vaccine. Generated by immunoSEQ multiplex PCR, the TCRdb table keeps only in-frame clones and is missing some. This sample yields around 130,000 clones, of which about nine tenths are seen a single time; roughly 8.9% belongs to the top ten. This specimen consisted of peripheral blood, obtained 28 days after the second AZD1222 dose. These receptors were collected from an adult who received the AZD1222 COVID-19 vaccine. Each CDR3 is given with its conserved first and last residue. Fields, in order: V gene, D gene, clone size, J gene, CDR3 protein, CDR3 DNA. A D gene is named only where the DNA matches it firmly. Rows give clone size only sometimes, using once, few, many, or a class for an expanded clone.

TRBV7-3	.	.	TRBJ1-2	CASSPYSSSGGYTF	TGTGCCAGCAGCCCCTATTCCTCCTCGGGTGGCTACACCTTC
TRBV27	TRBD1	.	TRBJ2-2	CASSLRTGDSGELFF	TGTGCCAGCAGTTTGAGGACAGGGGATTCCGGGGAGCTGTTTTTT
TRBV6-2/TRBV6-3	.	.	TRBJ2-6	CASSSPAGWIGANVLTF	TGTGCCAGCAGTTCCCCAGCAGGGTGGATAGGGGCCAACGTCCTGACTTTC
TRBV12-3/TRBV12-4	TRBD2	.	TRBJ2-7	CASSPTSALEQYF	TGTGCCAGCAGCCCGACTAGCGCCCTCGAGCAGTACTTC
TRBV6-5	.	.	TRBJ1-5	CASRRTDNQPQHF	TGTGCCAGCAGACGGACAGACAATCAGCCCCAGCATTTT
TRBV18	TRBD1	.	TRBJ1-3	CASSRDRALSGNTIYF	TGTGCCAGCTCACGGGACAGGGCCCTCTCTGGAAACACCATATATTTT
TRBV18	.	.	TRBJ1-1	CASSPSVYTEAFF	TGTGCCAGCTCCCCGTCGGTGTACACTGAAGCTTTCTTT
TRBV5-4	.	.	TRBJ1-2	CASSLDWDSYTF	TGTGCCAGCAGCTTGGATTGGGATTCCTACACCTTC
TRBV5-1	.	.	TRBJ1-1	CASAGQPNTEAFF	TGCGCCAGCGCGGGGCAGCCGAACACTGAAGCTTTCTTT
TRBV2	.	.	TRBJ1-1	CASSEDRWGEAFF	TGTGCCAGCAGTGAAGACAGGTGGGGGGAAGCTTTCTTT
TRBV18	.	.	TRBJ1-2	CASSPQQGDYGYTF	TGTGCCAGCTCACCGCAACAGGGTGACTATGGCTACACCTTC
TRBV7-8	.	.	TRBJ2-4	CASSFGWVSIQYF	TGTGCCAGCAGCTTCGGGTGGGTTTCCATTCAGTACTTC
TRBV7-2	TRBD1	.	TRBJ2-1	CASSPDRGGYNEQFF	TGTGCCAGCAGTCCGGACAGGGGCGGCTACAATGAGCAGTTCTTC
TRBV5-1	.	few	TRBJ2-1	CASRSSADTGPFF	TGCGCCAGCCGCTCTAGTGCGGACACGGGTCCGTTCTTC
TRBV13	.	.	TRBJ1-2	CASSLGDPNYGYTF	TGTGCCAGCAGCTTAGGGGATCCTAACTATGGCTACACCTTC
TRBV4-1	TRBD2	.	TRBJ2-1	CASSQFSGSSYNEQFF	TGCGCCAGCAGCCAATTTAGCGGGAGCTCCTACAATGAGCAGTTCTTC
TRBV5-5	.	.	TRBJ1-2	CASSSVVGLGNYGYTF	TGTGCCAGCAGCTCGGTCGTAGGGCTCGGTAACTATGGCTACACCTTC
TRBV18	TRBD1	.	TRBJ1-2	CASSRLGQGVYGYTF	TGTGCCAGCTCACGCCTGGGACAGGGCGTCTATGGCTACACCTTC
TRBV19	TRBD1	.	TRBJ1-1	CASQGDTEAFF	TGTGCCAGTCAGGGGGACACTGAAGCTTTCTTT
TRBV15	.	.	TRBJ2-3	CATSRDVGGPDTQYF	TGTGCCACCAGCAGAGATGTCGGGGGCCCAGATACGCAGTATTTT
TRBV6-1	.	.	TRBJ1-2	CASSDIWWDKNNYGYTF	TGTGCCAGCAGTGATATTTGGTGGGACAAAAATAACTATGGCTACACCTTC
TRBV7-3	.	few	TRBJ2-7	CASSLGTGYSYEQYF	TGTGCCAGCAGCTTAGGTACAGGATACTCCTACGAGCAGTACTTC
TRBV3-1/TRBV3-2	.	.	TRBJ1-3	CASRRTVPGNTIYF	TGTGCCAGCAGACGGACCGTTCCCGGAAACACCATATATTTT
TRBV6-6	TRBD1	.	TRBJ2-5	CASSYGTGAVQETQYF	TGTGCCAGCAGTTACGGTACAGGGGCCGTACAAGAGACCCAGTACTTC
TRBV2	TRBD2	many	TRBJ2-1	CASSGGTSGYNEQFF	TGTGCCAGCAGTGGGGGGACTAGCGGGTACAATGAGCAGTTCTTC